The present T cell receptor beta chain was sequenced within a study of blood T cell repertoires in COVID-19. Looking at the study overall: COVID-19 samples from acute and convalescent phases originated in the United States, Italy and Spain. PBMCs, B-cell-depleted T cells, or T cells provided the cDNA or gDNA that made up the material.

Original processing methods: Researchers report that nucleated cell counts were estimated from reference gene primer amplification. Data came from immunoSEQ multiplex PCR; TCRdb stores just in-frame clones and leaves some out. V and J calls plus clone size are reproduced from that table; the DNA served to infer D and trimming. Among 150,000 or so clones listed, approximately 79% were seen once. Trimming stripped 0 bases from V and 0 bases from J, with 6 bases between. In germline, CDR1 is LGHDT, CDR2 YNNKEL (reference sequence). The CDR3 spans 16 residues. This chain connects TRBV3-1 (or the pseudogene TRBV3-2) to TRBJ2-6; D is uncertain. Sequencing used peripheral blood. The receptor's source is a woman older than 75 with acute or convalescent COVID-19. This chain's CDR3 is CASSQDIVSGANVLTF. The CDR3, as DNA: TGTGCCAGCAGCCAAGATATAGTCTCTGGGGCCAACGTCCTGACTTTC.